These T cell receptor beta chains were read from a single sample in a study of follicular helper T cells after annual influenza vaccination. TCRdb keeps only in-frame clones here, not all; method: immunoSEQ multiplex PCR. Of some 10,000 clones listed, 70% to 85% are singletons. The sequences come from CXCR5- memory CD4+ T cells sorted from blood, collected 6 weeks after influenza vaccination. These receptors all come from an adult who received the influenza vaccine. CDR3s include the opening cysteine and the closing phenylalanine or tryptophan. A D gene is named only where the DNA matches it firmly. The size entry is marked missing in some rows and otherwise reads once, few, many or a size class.

cdr3_aa	cdr3_nt	v_call	j_call	d_call	cdr3_length	clone_size
CASSTGTSAFTGELFF	TGTGCCAGCTCAACCGGGACTAGCGCCTTCACCGGGGAGCTGTTTTTT	TRBV18	TRBJ2-2	TRBD2	16	.
CASSLGTSAPRELFF	TGTGCCAGCAGTTTGGGGACTAGCGCCCCGCGGGAGCTGTTTTTT	TRBV28	TRBJ2-2	TRBD2	15	.
CASSSNPGTVQEKLFF	TGTGCCAGCAGCTCCAACCCCGGCACGGTCCAGGAAAAACTGTTTTTT	TRBV7-2	TRBJ1-4	.	16	few
CASSLSGVRTEAFF	TGTGCCAGCAGCTTATCGGGAGTTAGGACTGAAGCTTTCTTT	TRBV7-9	TRBJ1-1	.	14	once
CASTTGVNVNQPQHF	TGTGCCAGCACTACAGGGGTGAATGTCAATCAGCCCCAGCATTTT	TRBV6-6	TRBJ1-5	TRBD1	15	.
CASSLAGPPSTDTQYF	TGTGCCAGCAGCTTGGCGGGACCACCTAGCACAGATACGCAGTATTTT	TRBV5-5	TRBJ2-3	.	16	.
CSVAKVGFGYTF	TGCAGCGTCGCGAAGGTGGGTTTCGGCTACACCTTC	TRBV29-1	TRBJ1-2	.	12	.
CASSGTLGGEQYF	TGTGCCAGCTCCGGGACGCTGGGCGGCGAGCAGTACTTC	TRBV11-2	TRBJ2-7	.	13	.
CASRGAGSGTEAFF	TGTGCCAGCAGGGGGGCCGGGTCGGGAACTGAAGCTTTCTTT	TRBV14	TRBJ1-1	.	14	.
CASLAGARETQYF	TGTGCCAGCCTAGCGGGAGCAAGAGAGACCCAGTACTTC	TRBV28	TRBJ2-5	TRBD2	13	.
CASSQGKGTDTQYF	TGTGCCAGCAGCCAGGGGAAGGGCACAGATACGCAGTATTTT	TRBV4-2	TRBJ2-3	.	14	.
CASSLDGHNNEQFF	TGTGCCAGCAGCTTAGATGGCCACAACAATGAGCAGTTCTTC	TRBV11-3	TRBJ2-1	.	14	few
CAWSVLQNTGELFF	TGTGCCTGGAGTGTGCTGCAGAACACCGGGGAGCTGTTTTTT	TRBV30	TRBJ2-2	.	14	once
CASSPPGASEQYF	TGTGCCAGCTCACCACCCGGGGCGAGCGAGCAGTACTTC	TRBV18	TRBJ2-7	.	13	.
CASSLDSWGELFF	TGTGCCAGCAGCTTGGACAGTTGGGGAGAACTGTTTTTT	TRBV7-9	TRBJ1-4	.	13	.
CAWSPTRVGQGYEQYF	TGTGCCTGGAGCCCAACTCGCGTGGGCCAAGGCTACGAGCAGTACTTC	TRBV30	TRBJ2-7	.	16	.
CASSPRQGAWETQYF	TGTGCCAGCTCACCTCGACAGGGGGCATGGGAGACCCAGTACTTC	TRBV18	TRBJ2-5	TRBD1	15	.
CASKSGQSSYNEQFF	TGTGCCAGCAAGAGCGGCCAAAGCTCCTACAATGAGCAGTTCTTC	TRBV27	TRBJ2-1	.	15	few
CASSSLGGGDQETQYF	TGTGCCAGCAGTTCCCTGGGCGGGGGGGACCAAGAGACCCAGTACTTC	TRBV6-7	TRBJ2-5	TRBD2	16	.
CASSAGRRYGYTF	TGTGCCAGCAGCGCGGGACGGCGCTATGGCTACACCTTC	TRBV5-6	TRBJ1-2	.	13	.
CASSLGAGRGHYGYTF	TGTGCCAGCAGCTTAGGGGCGGGCAGGGGGCACTATGGCTACACCTTC	TRBV7-2	TRBJ1-2	TRBD1	16	.
CASSKSREGQETQYF	TGTGCCAGTAGCAAATCGCGGGAAGGTCAAGAGACCCAGTACTTC	TRBV21-1	TRBJ2-5	.	15	.
CASSLGGPRGGNQPQHF	TGTGCCAGCAGCTTAGGAGGGCCGAGAGGGGGCAATCAGCCCCAGCATTTT	TRBV7-6	TRBJ1-5	.	17	once
CASSSRNTDREQFF	TGTGCCAGCAGCTCCCGAAACACGGACCGGGAGCAGTTCTTC	TRBV7-2	TRBJ2-1	.	14	.
CASSPIDGLSYNEQFF	TGTGCCAGCAGCCCCATCGACGGGCTCTCCTACAATGAGCAGTTCTTC	TRBV7-2	TRBJ2-1	.	16	.
CAISDLQPTEAFF	TGTGCCATCAGTGATCTGCAACCCACTGAAGCTTTCTTT	TRBV10-3	TRBJ1-1	.	13	.
CASSPAPGGAGNTQYF	TGTGCCAGCAGCCCCGCACCGGGAGGTGCTGGGAATACGCAGTATTTT	TRBV11-3	TRBJ2-3	TRBD2	16	.
CASSLAGGTQYF	TGTGCCAGCAGCCTCGCGGGGGGTACGCAGTATTTT	TRBV11-3	TRBJ2-3	TRBD2	12	few
CASSQAAGGGQGPGNTIYF	TGCGCCAGCAGCCAAGCGGCAGGGGGAGGGCAGGGACCTGGAAACACCATATATTTT	TRBV4-3	TRBJ1-3	TRBD1	19	.
CASSLSVNSNQPQHF	TGTGCCAGCTCCCTTTCAGTGAATAGCAATCAGCCCCAGCATTTT	TRBV18	TRBJ1-5	.	15	.
CASSPRGGQGRNEQFF	TGTGCCAGCAGCCCGCGAGGAGGACAGGGGAGAAATGAGCAGTTCTTC	TRBV7-2	TRBJ2-1	TRBD1	16	.
CASSLVGEQYF	TGTGCCAGCAGCTTAGTGGGCGAGCAGTACTTC	TRBV7-9	TRBJ2-7	.	11	few
CSVVTGYGKNEQYF	TGCAGCGTAGTGACAGGGTACGGTAAGAACGAGCAGTACTTC	TRBV29-1	TRBJ2-7	TRBD1	14	.
CASSPGASTREQYF	TGTGCCAGCAGCCCCGGGGCTAGCACTCGCGAGCAGTACTTC	TRBV28	TRBJ2-7	.	14	.
CASSVGTGDTYEQYF	TGTGCCAGCAGCGTGGGGACAGGGGATACCTACGAGCAGTACTTC	TRBV9	TRBJ2-7	TRBD1	15	.
CASTGAGAGETQYF	TGTGCCAGCACCGGGGCGGGAGCTGGGGAGACCCAGTACTTC	TRBV6-1	TRBJ2-5	TRBD2	14	.
CASSPTRDTYEQYF	TGTGCCAGCTCACCGACCCGGGACACCTACGAGCAGTACTTC	TRBV18	TRBJ2-7	.	14	few
CASSLLSGRGNTEAFF	TGTGCCAGCTCCTTGTTATCAGGGCGCGGGAACACTGAAGCTTTCTTT	TRBV18	TRBJ1-1	.	16	.